This note documents a single T cell receptor (beta chain) sequence. The antigen is undetermined. Using immunoSEQ multiplex PCR, the repertoire was profiled, and TCRdb retains in-frame clones only, with some absent. The data hold roughly 7,000 clones, with just under 70% observed a single time. The sample originates from a study of OX40 agonist ivuxolimab in advanced cancers. Study details: The eligibility criteria allowed prior anti-PD-1, anti-PD-L1 or anti-CTLA-4 therapy, and about 40% had some. Findings of the study overall: Relative to CD4+, CD8+ T cells held more expanded clones on average.

This CDR3 comprises 15 residues. Germline V gives CDR1 MGHRA, CDR2 YSYEKL. The V and J ends lost 5 bases and 0 bases respectively, with 12 bases between them. The gene calls are TRBV4-1 and TRBJ2-3, with D unclear. The TCR comes from an adult with an advanced solid tumor such as melanoma, head and neck, liver or kidney cancer. The sample in question was CD4+ or CD8+ T cells sorted from blood, obtained in a trial of the OX40 agonist ivuxolimab. In DNA, the CDR3 is TGCGCCAGCAGCGAGATTTCGGCTAGCACAGATACGCAGTATTTT. It is translated as CASSEISASTDTQYF.